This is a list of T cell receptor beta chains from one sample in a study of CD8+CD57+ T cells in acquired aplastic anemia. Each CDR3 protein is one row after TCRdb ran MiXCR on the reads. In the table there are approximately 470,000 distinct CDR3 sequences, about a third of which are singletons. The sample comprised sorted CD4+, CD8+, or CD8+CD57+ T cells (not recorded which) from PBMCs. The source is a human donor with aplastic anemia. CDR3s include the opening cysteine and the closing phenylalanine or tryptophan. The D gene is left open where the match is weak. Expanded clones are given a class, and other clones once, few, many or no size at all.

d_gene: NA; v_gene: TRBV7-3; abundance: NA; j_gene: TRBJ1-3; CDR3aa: CASSPQGRGDTIYF; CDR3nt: TGTGCCAGCAGCCCCCAGGGCAGGGGTGACACCATATATTTT
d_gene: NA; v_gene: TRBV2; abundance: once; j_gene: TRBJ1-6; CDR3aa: CASSLIGSGDSPLHF; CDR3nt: TGTGCCAGCAGTTTAATAGGATCGGGAGATTCACCCCTCCACTTT
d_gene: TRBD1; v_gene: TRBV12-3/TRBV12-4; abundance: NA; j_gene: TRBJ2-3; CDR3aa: CASSPTDRGGNTQYF; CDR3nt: TGTGCCAGCAGCCCAACCGACAGGGGTGGAAATACGCAGTATTTT
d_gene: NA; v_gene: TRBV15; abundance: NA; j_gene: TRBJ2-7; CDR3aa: CATSREPGSAYEQYF; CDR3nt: TGTGCCACCAGCAGAGAACCAGGGTCAGCTTACGAGCAGTACTTC
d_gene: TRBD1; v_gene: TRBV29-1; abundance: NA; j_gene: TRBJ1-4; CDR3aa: CSTNGQGGEKLFF; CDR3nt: TGCAGCACCAATGGACAGGGAGGGGAAAAACTGTTTTTT
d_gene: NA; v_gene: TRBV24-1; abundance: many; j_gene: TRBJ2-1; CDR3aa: CATSQNTGSPYNEQFF; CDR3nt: TGTGCCACCAGTCAAAATACAGGGTCACCATACAATGAGCAGTTCTTC
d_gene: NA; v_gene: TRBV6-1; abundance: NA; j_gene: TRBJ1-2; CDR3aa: CASSRGRGGYTF; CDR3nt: TGTGCCAGCAGTCGAGGGAGGGGGGGCTACACCTTC
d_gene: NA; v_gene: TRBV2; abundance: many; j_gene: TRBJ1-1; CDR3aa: CASSRDENTEAFF; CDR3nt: TGTGCCAGCAGTAGGGACGAGAACACTGAAGCTTTCTTT
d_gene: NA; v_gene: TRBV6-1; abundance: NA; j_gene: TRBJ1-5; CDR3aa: CASSPHSGAGFASQPQHF; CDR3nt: TGTGCCAGCAGTCCCCACTCCGGGGCAGGGTTTGCGAGTCAGCCCCAGCATTTT
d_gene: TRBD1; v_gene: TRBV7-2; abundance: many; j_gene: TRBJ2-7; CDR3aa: CASSHTDRETYEQYF; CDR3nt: TGTGCCAGCAGCCATACGGACAGGGAGACCTACGAGCAGTACTTC